This T cell receptor beta chain was recorded in a study of blood T cell repertoires in COVID-19. Study-wide context: Acute-phase and convalescent COVID-19 samples originated in the United States, Italy and Spain. The cDNA or gDNA used as material had been derived from T cells, B-cell-depleted T cells, or PBMCs.

The V end lost 1 base, the J end lost 7 bases, and 5 bases lay between the germline ends. CDR3 size: 11 residues. Per germline, CDR1 KGHSH and CDR2 LQKENI. Original methodology: Amplification of reference gene primers was used by the study to estimate nucleated cell counts. Clones were read by immunoSEQ multiplex PCR, and TCRdb kept only the in-frame ones, dropping some. The DNA gave D and trimming, while V, J and clone size come from that table. The sample records 250,000 to 350,000 clones, roughly 82% being singletons. The sequenced sample consisted of peripheral blood. The chain has TRBV18 and TRBJ2-7, with TRBD2 as a possible D gene (5 bases). The sequence came from a woman between 50 and 59 years old with acute or convalescent COVID-19. As DNA, the CDR3 is TGTGCCAGCTCACCACGGACTGAGCAGTACTTC. Protein: CASSPRTEQYF.